One and the same sample provided the 21 T cell receptor beta chains below, sequenced in a study of T cell responses to AZD1222 COVID-19 vaccine. The table came from immunoSEQ multiplex PCR; TCRdb's copy has only in-frame clones and leaves some out. The data contain more than 110,000 clones, approximately 92% of them singletons. This specimen was peripheral blood, taken on day 0 of AZD1222 vaccination. These receptor sequences come from an adult in good health.

This chain connects TRBV28 to TRBJ2-7, with 9 positions matching TRBD2. Trimming cost V 5 bases and J 6 bases; bases outside gene matches: 8. This CDR3 is 14 amino acids long. CDR1 and CDR2 from the germline V gene are MDHEN and SYDVKM. CDR3 DNA: TGTGCCAGCAGTCTAGCGGGGACCCCGGGCGAGCAGTACTTC. This gives the protein CASSLAGTPGEQYF.

This clone has a single count. The chain combines TRBV29-1 with TRBJ2-5; TRBD1 is a possible D gene (6 bases). V was clipped by 6 bases and J by 5 bases, with 10 bases between them. Germline CDR1 is SQVTM and CDR2 is ANQGSEA. The CDR3 has 11 amino acids. In DNA, the CDR3 is TGCAGCGTAAGGGGGTGGGAGACCCAGTACTTC. Translating it yields CSVRGWETQYF. Based on the CDR3 plus reference TRBV29-1 and TRBJ2-5, the full variable domain is SAVISQKPSRDICQRGTSLTIQCQVDSQVTMMFWYRQQPGQSLTLIATANQGSEATYESGFVIDKFPISRPNLTFSTLTVSNMSPEDSSIYLCSVRGWETQYFGPGTRLLVL.

The chain links TRBV2 to TRBJ2-1; no clear D. The CDR3 extends over 13 amino acids. Per germline, CDR1 SNHLY and CDR2 FYNNEI. V lost 6 bases and J 7 bases, leaving 13 bases between the germline ends. The CDR3 region is CASSDWLENEQFF. The CDR3 region has the DNA TGTGCCAGCAGCGACTGGCTTGAGAATGAGCAGTTCTTC.

The chain employs TRBV5-6 and TRBJ1-6, with D perhaps matching TRBD1 (6 bases). Germline V gene lookup returns CDR1 SGHDT and CDR2 YYEEEE. The ends were cut back, 4 bases at V and 6 bases at J, with 17 bases in the middle. The CDR3 runs to 16 residues. CDR3 protein: CASSPKGLGGNSPLHF. For the CDR3, the DNA is TGTGCCAGCAGCCCCAAAGGTCTAGGGGGTAATTCACCCCTCCACTTT.

The chain is built from TRBV28 and TRBJ2-1, with a tentative D call TRBD2 (5 bases). Trimming pared 6 bases from V and 7 bases from J, leaving 13 bases between. CDR1 and CDR2 from the germline V gene are MDHEN and SYDVKM. This CDR3 has 13 amino acids. CDR3: CASRRASVNEQFF. The CDR3 bases are TGTGCCAGCAGGAGGGCCTCTGTTAATGAGCAGTTCTTC.

The rearrangement uses TRBV10-1 and TRBJ1-4; D is perhaps TRBD1 (5 bases). The V gene lost 3 bases and the J gene lost 3 bases, with 17 bases spanning the gap. CDR1 and CDR2 from the germline V gene are WNHNN and SYGVQD (reference sequence). This CDR3 is built from 17 residues. Written as DNA, the CDR3 is TGCGCCAGCAGTGAATTACCCCCCGGGGGATCTAATGAAAAACTGTTTTTT. Amino acid sequence: CASSELPPGGSNEKLFF.

V and J are TRBV27 and TRBJ2-3; TRBD2 agrees at 7 bases. CDR3 length: 17 amino acids. The V gene's germline CDR1 is MNHEY and CDR2 SMNVEV (reference sequence). The trim removed 6 bases at V and 2 bases at J, leaving 14 bases unmatched. CDR3 loop: CASRILDASGYTDTQYF. CDR3 bases: TGTGCCAGCAGGATATTAGACGCTAGCGGATACACAGATACGCAGTATTTT.

The rearrangement joins TRBV14 to TRBJ1-2; D unresolved. The CDR3 length is 15 residues. Trimming left V 4 bases short and J 4 bases short, with 16 bases between. Per germline, CDR1 SGHDN and CDR2 FVKESK. This chain's CDR3 is CASSPQSIGSYGYTF. The CDR3, as DNA: TGTGCCAGCAGCCCCCAGTCGATAGGGAGCTATGGCTACACCTTC.

V usage is TRBV7-2 and J usage is TRBJ1-1, with a possible D match to TRBD1 (5 bases). The V end lost 5 bases, the J end lost 2 bases, and 18 bases lay between the germline ends. Looked up from germline, CDR1 is SGHTA and CDR2 is FQGNSA. CDR3 length: 16 amino acids. CDR3 nucleotide sequence: TGTGCCAGCAGCCCCAGACAGTATCCTCCAAACACTGAAGCTTTCTTT. Residues: CASSPRQYPPNTEAFF.

The table lists this clone with a count of one. The V and J genes are TRBV6-1 and TRBJ1-1; D is possibly TRBD1 (5 bases). CDR3 length: 14 amino acids. Germline V gene sequence: CDR1 MNHNS, CDR2 SASEGT. V gave up 1 base and J gave up 1 base, with 7 bases separating them. The CDR3 spells CASSEGQGNTEAFF. The CDR3 DNA reads TGTGCCAGCAGTGAAGGTCAGGGGAACACTGAAGCTTTCTTT.

The chain employs TRBV13 and TRBJ1-5; no clear D gene. The V gene lost 4 bases and the J gene lost 4 bases, with 11 bases spanning the gap. The CDR3 contains 14 residues. The germline CDR1 and CDR2 sequences are PRHDT and FYEKMQ (reference sequence). CDR3 loop: CASSSRYANQPQHF. DNA of the CDR3: TGTGCCAGCAGCTCCCGATATGCTAATCAGCCCCAGCATTTT.

The chain employs TRBV10-3 and TRBJ2-3; D perhaps matches TRBD2 (7 bases). This CDR3 is built from 13 residues. In germline, CDR1 is ENHRY, CDR2 SYGVKD. V lost 8 bases to trimming and J lost 2 bases, with 11 bases between them. The CDR3 sequence: CAISGGITDTQYF. The CDR3 DNA is TGTGCCATCTCGGGGGGCATCACAGATACGCAGTATTTT.

This chain uses TRBV2 with TRBJ2-3, with D maybe TRBD2 (5 bases). Germline-derived CDR1 and CDR2 are SNHLY and FYNNEI. V lost 9 bases and J 0 bases, leaving 16 bases between the germline ends. The CDR3 runs 15 residues. The CDR3 loop is CASTLASDSTDTQYF. The CDR3 nucleotides read TGTGCCAGTACCTTAGCGTCTGATAGCACAGATACGCAGTATTTT. Combining the CDR3 with reference TRBV2 and TRBJ2-3 gives the whole variable domain EPEVTQTPSHQVTQMGQEVILRCVPISNHLYFYWYRQILGQKVEFLVSFYNNEISEKSEIFDDQFSVERPDGSNFTLKIRSTKLEDSAMYFCASTLASDSTDTQYFGPGTRLTVL.

On this clone itself: The germline gene is not matched at one end of the junction; a read error may be the cause. The chain links TRBV18 to TRBJ2-7; tentative D call: TRBD2 (5 bases). The CDR3 totals 12 residues. The germline V gene has CDR1 KGHSH and CDR2 LQKENI. The chain's CDR3 is CASSTPSSEQYF. The CDR3 DNA reads TGTGCCAGCTCAACACCTAGCTCCGAGCAGTACTTC.

The rearrangement joins TRBV5-6 to TRBJ2-1; 7 nucleotides agree with TRBD2. Germline V gives CDR1 SGHDT, CDR2 YYEEEE. This CDR3 has 11 residues. Losses at the gene ends were 0 bases for V and 16 bases for J; bases not matched to a gene: 4. Here the CDR3 DNA reads TGTGCCAGCAGCTTGGGGACTAGATACTTCTTC. Protein product: CASSLGTRYFF. Full variable domain (rest looked up from reference TRBV5-6 and TRBJ2-1): DAGVTQSPTHLIKTRGQQVTLRCSPKSGHDTVSWYQQALGQGPQFIFQYYEEEERQRGNFPDRFSGHQFPNYSSELNVNALLLGDSALYLCASSLGTRYFFGPGTRLTVL.

This CDR3 reads CASSMAGGYNEQFF. The CDR3, as DNA: TGTGCCAGTAGTATGGCAGGGGGCTACAATGAGCAGTTCTTC. The rearrangement uses TRBV19 and TRBJ2-1, with 7 bases matching TRBD1. Trimming at V came to 3 bases and at J to 3 bases, leaving 2 bases not matched to a gene. The germline gives CDR1 LNHDA, CDR2 SQIVND (reference sequence). The CDR3 runs to 14 residues.

J is TRBJ2-2 and V is TRBV28; D might be TRBD2 (5 bases). Germline CDR1 reads MDHEN; CDR2 reads SYDVKM. The CDR3 is made up of 14 amino acids. The V and J ends lost 4 bases and 6 bases respectively, with 12 bases between them. DNA of the CDR3: TGTGCCAGCAGTTCGAGGGTTCTGGCCGGGGAGCTGTTTTTT. Translating gives CASSSRVLAGELFF.

The chain uses TRBV28 and TRBJ2-7, with 11 bases lining up with TRBD2. The CDR3 length is 15 residues. The J segment lost 6 bases and the V segment lost 2 bases, leaving 6 bases of the junction unmatched. Per the germline V gene, CDR1 is MDHEN and CDR2 is SYDVKM. Here the CDR3 reads CASSLRLAGGFEQYF. The CDR3 DNA reads as TGTGCCAGCAGTTTACGGCTAGCGGGAGGATTCGAGCAGTACTTC.

V and J are TRBV19 and TRBJ1-1; TRBD1 matches at 8 bases. Germline CDR1 is LNHDA and CDR2 is SQIVND (reference sequence). This CDR3 has 13 residues. The ends lost 6 bases at V and 4 bases at J; junction bases unmatched: 4. The CDR3 sequence: CASSLGQGTEAFF. The DNA of the CDR3 is TGTGCCAGTAGCCTCGGACAGGGCACTGAAGCTTTCTTT.

The rearrangement uses TRBV7-8 and TRBJ1-1; 10 nucleotides line up with TRBD1. The CDR3 sequence is 16 residues long. Per germline, CDR1 SGHVS and CDR2 FQNEAQ. V lost 2 bases to trimming and J lost 4 bases; unmatched junction nucleotides: 7. The chain's CDR3 is CASSLNGDRGSTEAFF. The CDR3 DNA reads as TGTGCCAGCAGCTTAAACGGGGACAGGGGTTCCACTGAAGCTTTCTTT.

V gene TRBV3-1 (or the pseudogene TRBV3-2) combines with J gene TRBJ2-2, with D possibly TRBD2 on 6 matching bases. Germline CDR1 reads LGHDT; CDR2 reads YNNKEL (reference sequence). V was cut by 4 bases and J by 4 bases, with 16 bases left in between. The CDR3 totals 16 residues. CDR3 nucleotides: TGTGCCAGCAGCCGGATGTTCGGAGGGTTCACCGGGGAGCTGTTTTTT. Its translation is CASSRMFGGFTGELFF.